Below, 19 T cell receptor beta chains from the same sample are listed, as sequenced in a study of identifying expanded T cells in peripheral blood. Assay: immunoSEQ multiplex PCR; the TCRdb copy retains only in-frame clones and omits some. The sample has about 52,000 clones, approximately 86% seen once. The sequenced sample was blood. All receptors come from a person aged 18 to 70 in good health.

The chain carries TRBV4-1 and TRBJ2-3; possibly TRBD1 or TRBD2 for D (8 bases each). V lost 0 bases, J lost 4 bases, and 20 bases lay in between. The V gene's germline CDR1 is MGHRA and CDR2 YSYEKL. The CDR3 totals 18 residues. DNA of the CDR3: TGCGCCAGCAGCCAAGATCAGGGGGCGGGGGGACGAGCAGATACGCAGTATTTT. Its protein is CASSQDQGAGGRADTQYF.

This clone was observed once. The chain is built from TRBV9 and TRBJ2-3, with 12 bases that match TRBD1. CDR1 SGDLS and CDR2 YYNGEE come from the germline V gene. This CDR3 region has 17 residues. V was clipped by 4 bases and J by 4 bases; unmatched bases: 10. CDR3 residues: CASSPGQGARVADTQYF. The CDR3 nucleotides read TGTGCCAGCAGCCCGGGACAGGGGGCGAGAGTTGCAGATACGCAGTATTTT.

In its sample, this clone was seen once. The chain couples TRBV7-2 to TRBJ1-1; weak D call: TRBD1 (6 bases). The CDR3 consists of 14 residues. V dropped 5 bases and J dropped 1 base, with 11 bases sitting between them. Germline values: CDR1 SGHTA, CDR2 FQGNSA. The CDR3 region is CASSEQGGNTEAFF. In DNA, the CDR3 is TGTGCCAGCAGCGAACAGGGTGGGAACACTGAAGCTTTCTTT.

J is TRBJ1-3 and V is TRBV7-2; unclear D gene. V was cut by 1 base and J by 0 bases, with 7 bases left in between. CDR1 and CDR2 (germline): SGHTA, FQGNSA. The CDR3 has 15 amino acids. Written as DNA, the CDR3 is TGTGCCAGCAGCTTAGACGGAAGCTCTGGAAACACCATATATTTT. Its translation: CASSLDGSSGNTIYF.

This chain links TRBV30 with TRBJ2-3, with D unclear. There are 13 residues in the CDR3. Germline-derived CDR1 and CDR2 are GTSNPN and SVGIG (reference sequence). Trimming took 3 bases from V and 4 from J, leaving 11 bases between them. This CDR3 is CAWRAPGSDTQYF. The CDR3 coding sequence is TGTGCCTGGAGGGCCCCGGGCTCAGATACGCAGTATTTT.

A few counts support this clone. This chain uses TRBV4-3 with TRBJ2-5; possible D gene TRBD2, 7 bases. Germline assignment: CDR1 LGHNA and CDR2 YSLEER. Between the trimmed V and J ends, which lost 0 bases and 7 bases, there was a span of 12 bases. This CDR3 has 14 residues. The CDR3 spells CASSQDLGGGTQYF. Written as DNA, the CDR3 is TGCGCCAGCAGCCAAGATCTGGGAGGGGGGACCCAGTACTTC.

The J gene is TRBJ2-3, the V gene TRBV9, with D perhaps matching TRBD2 (5 bases). Germline CDR1 is SGDLS and CDR2 is YYNGEE. This CDR3 spans 15 amino acids. Deletions cut 4 bases from V and 5 bases from J, with 17 bases between. The CDR3 is CASSSGLGVGDTQYF. The CDR3, as DNA: TGTGCCAGCAGCTCAGGACTTGGGGTCGGAGATACGCAGTATTTT.

The chain is built from TRBV6-5 and TRBJ2-3; tentative D call: TRBD1 (6 bases). The V gene's germline CDR1 is MNHEY and CDR2 SVGAGI. The CDR3 loop spans 13 amino acids. The V end was cut by 6 bases, the J end by 11 bases, with 18 bases between. Here the CDR3 reads CASSLTGQVLQYF. DNA of the CDR3: TGTGCCAGCAGCTTAACAGGGCAGGTACTGCAGTATTTT.

Points on this clone: Other DNA variants within this sample encode the same CDR3. The chain carries TRBV7-2 and TRBJ1-1; D not certain. This CDR3 is built from 13 residues. CDR1 and CDR2 (germline): SGHTA, FQGNSA. Trimming took 5 bases from V and 1 from J, leaving 8 bases between them. The CDR3 nucleotides read TGTGCCAGCAGCCGACAAGGGAACACTGAAGCTTTCTTT. This gives the protein CASSRQGNTEAFF.

This clone was seen a single time. This chain connects TRBV15 to TRBJ2-1; D is unclear. Germline CDR1 reads LNHNV; CDR2 reads YYDKDF (reference sequence). Trimming removed 0 bases at V and 4 bases at J, with 10 bases between. The CDR3 has 15 residues. The CDR3 DNA follows: TGTGCCACCAGCAGAGAATTCCAGATTTACAATGAGCAGTTCTTC. Encoded protein: CATSREFQIYNEQFF.

This clone was seen more than once but under ten times. The chain is built from TRBV7-9 and TRBJ1-4, with TRBD1 as a possible D gene (5 bases). The V end lost 5 bases, the J end lost 6 bases, and 16 bases lay between the germline ends. The germline V gene has CDR1 SEHNR and CDR2 FQNEAQ (reference sequence). The CDR3 consists of 15 residues. Here the CDR3 DNA reads TGTGCCAGCAGCCCCAGCGGCAGGGTAGATGAAAAACTGTTTTTT. Protein: CASSPSGRVDEKLFF.

The gene calls are TRBV6-5 and TRBJ1-3; TRBD1 aligns across 12 bases. From germline, CDR1 is MNHEY and CDR2 SVGAGI. V lost 6 bases and J lost 7; bases outside the gene matches: 7. The CDR3 is 15 residues long. CDR3 region: CASRPSGQGANTIYF. For the CDR3, the DNA is TGTGCCAGCAGGCCCTCGGGACAGGGGGCCAACACCATATATTTT.

On this clone: The same CDR3 is also encoded by other DNA sequences in this sample. The J gene is TRBJ2-7, the V gene TRBV2, with D perhaps matching TRBD2 (5 bases). Germline V gene lookup returns CDR1 SNHLY and CDR2 FYNNEI. V dropped 6 bases and J dropped 5 bases, with 11 bases sitting between them. This CDR3 is built from 12 residues. CDR3 residues: CASSPLGDEQYF. DNA of the CDR3: TGTGCCAGCAGCCCACTAGGCGACGAGCAGTACTTC.

The CDR3 sequence: CASSPLAGGQETQYF. CDR3 nucleotide sequence: TGTGCCAGCAGTCCACTAGCGGGGGGGCAAGAGACCCAGTACTTC. The chain couples TRBV6-1 to TRBJ2-5; 13 nucleotides align to TRBD2. The CDR3 extends over 15 amino acids. Germline V CDR1 and CDR2: MNHNS, SASEGT. The J segment lost 2 bases and the V segment lost 5 bases, leaving 2 bases of the junction unmatched.

The V and J genes are TRBV5-5 and TRBJ2-4, with a possible D match to TRBD2 (5 bases). CDR1 and CDR2 from the germline V gene are SGHKS and YYEKEE (reference sequence). This CDR3 region has 14 residues. Trimming left V 8 bases short and J 3 bases short, with 15 bases between. This CDR3 is CARDLDLFKNIQYF. The CDR3, as DNA: TGTGCCAGGGACTTGGACTTGTTCAAAAACATTCAGTACTTC.

V usage is TRBV7-2 and J usage is TRBJ1-4, with a possible D match to TRBD1 (6 bases). CDR1 and CDR2 from the germline V gene are SGHTA and FQGNSA. The CDR3 runs 15 residues. V lost 2 bases, J lost 5 bases, and 12 bases lay in between. In DNA form, the CDR3 reads TGTGCCAGCAGCTTAAATGGGGACATAAATGAAAAACTGTTTTTT. This gives the protein CASSLNGDINEKLFF.

The V call is TRBV19, the J call TRBJ1-2; weak D call: TRBD1 (6 bases). Germline V lookup: CDR1 LNHDA, CDR2 SQIVND (reference sequence). The V end was cut by 5 bases, the J end by 7 bases, with 14 bases between. CDR3 length: 13 residues. CDR3 nucleotides: TGTGCCAGTAGTGCCGGGCAGGGGCTTGGCTACACCTTC. Protein product: CASSAGQGLGYTF.

This clone was seen just once. CDR3 protein: CATSAETGKDSPLHF. The CDR3 bases are TGTGCCACCAGCGCCGAAACAGGGAAGGATTCACCCCTCCACTTT. The genes are TRBV15 and TRBJ1-6, with a possible D match to TRBD1 (6 bases). V was clipped by 5 bases and J by 8 bases, with 16 bases between them. Germline loops: CDR1 LNHNV, CDR2 YYDKDF (reference sequence). The CDR3 runs to 15 residues.

The gene calls are TRBV9 and TRBJ2-1, with unresolved D. Germline CDR1 and CDR2: SGDLS and YYNGEE. This CDR3 is built from 14 residues. Between the trimmed V and J ends, which lost 0 bases and 8 bases, there was a span of 12 bases. The DNA of the CDR3 is TGTGCCAGCAGCGTAGGCACTCTTCTACATGAGCAGTTCTTC. Amino acid sequence: CASSVGTLLHEQFF.